The sequence of this T cell receptor (beta chain) was determined in a study of blood T cell repertoires in COVID-19. The V and J ends lost 10 bases and 9 bases respectively, with 19 bases between them. Germline V gene lookup returns CDR1 LNHDA and CDR2 SQIVND (reference sequence). The CDR3 is 13 amino acids. Here immunoSEQ multiplex PCR was the method, and the copy in TCRdb shows in-frame clones only, minus some. The sample yields about 410,000 clones, around 91% seen once. The chain carries TRBV19 and TRBJ1-3; D unclear. Sequenced input: peripheral blood. The receptor's source is a woman in her thirties or forties with COVID-19, enrolled during active disease. The CDR3 loop reads CATYSGTSFTIYF. The CDR3 DNA follows: TGTGCCACCTACTCGGGAACATCATTCACCATATATTTT.